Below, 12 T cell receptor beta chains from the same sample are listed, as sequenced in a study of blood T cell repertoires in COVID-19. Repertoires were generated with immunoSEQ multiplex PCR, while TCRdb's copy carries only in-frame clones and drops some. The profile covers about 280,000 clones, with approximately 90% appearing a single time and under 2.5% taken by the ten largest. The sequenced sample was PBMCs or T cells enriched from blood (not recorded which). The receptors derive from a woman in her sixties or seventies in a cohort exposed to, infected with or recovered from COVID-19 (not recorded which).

CDR3 sequence reads: CAWSADSVNEKLFF. CDR3 DNA sequence: TGTGCCTGGAGTGCGGACAGTGTTAATGAAAAACTGTTTTTT. The chain joins TRBV30 to TRBJ1-4, with D perhaps matching TRBD1 (6 bases). V was shortened by 1 base and J by 4 bases, with 10 bases between the two germline ends. The germline gives CDR1 GTSNPN, CDR2 SVGIG (reference sequence). This CDR3 has 14 residues.

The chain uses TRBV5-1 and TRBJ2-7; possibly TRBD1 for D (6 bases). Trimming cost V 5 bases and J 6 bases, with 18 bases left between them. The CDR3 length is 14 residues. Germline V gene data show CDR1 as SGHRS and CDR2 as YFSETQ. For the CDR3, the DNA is TGCGCCAGCAGACCCTTGGACAGTGGGGGCGAGCAGTACTTC. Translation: CASRPLDSGGEQYF.

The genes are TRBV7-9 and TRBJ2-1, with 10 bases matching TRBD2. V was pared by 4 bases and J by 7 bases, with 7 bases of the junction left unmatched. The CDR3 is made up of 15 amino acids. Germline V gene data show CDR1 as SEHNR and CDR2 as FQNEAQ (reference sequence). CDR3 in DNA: TGTGCCAGCAGCTATTCTAGCGGGAGTGGAAATGAGCAGTTCTTC. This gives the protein CASSYSSGSGNEQFF.

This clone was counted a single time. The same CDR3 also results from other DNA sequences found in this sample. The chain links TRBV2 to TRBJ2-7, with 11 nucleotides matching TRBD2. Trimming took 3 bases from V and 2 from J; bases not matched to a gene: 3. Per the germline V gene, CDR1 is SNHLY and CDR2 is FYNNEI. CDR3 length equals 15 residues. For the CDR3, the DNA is TGTGCCAGCAGTGAGGGACTAGCGGCTACCTACGAGCAGTACTTC. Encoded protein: CASSEGLAATYEQYF.

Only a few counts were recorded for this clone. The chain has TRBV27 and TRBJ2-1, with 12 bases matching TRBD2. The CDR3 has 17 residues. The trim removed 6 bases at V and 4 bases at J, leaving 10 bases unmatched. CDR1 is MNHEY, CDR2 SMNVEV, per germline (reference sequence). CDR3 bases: TGTGCCAGCAGCCCTAGCCCCGGGACTAGCGGGTACAATGAGCAGTTCTTC. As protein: CASSPSPGTSGYNEQFF.

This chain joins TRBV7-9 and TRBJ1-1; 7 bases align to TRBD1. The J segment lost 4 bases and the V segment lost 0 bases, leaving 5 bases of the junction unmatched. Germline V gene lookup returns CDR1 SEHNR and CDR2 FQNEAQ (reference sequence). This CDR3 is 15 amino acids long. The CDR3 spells CASSLAQGGGTEAFF. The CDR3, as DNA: TGTGCCAGCAGCTTAGCCCAGGGGGGTGGCACTGAAGCTTTCTTT.

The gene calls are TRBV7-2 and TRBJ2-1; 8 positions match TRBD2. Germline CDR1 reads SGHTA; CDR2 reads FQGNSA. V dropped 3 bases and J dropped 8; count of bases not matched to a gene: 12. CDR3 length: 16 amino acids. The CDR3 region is CASSFGPSGRRDEQFF. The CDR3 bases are TGTGCCAGCAGCTTTGGCCCAAGCGGGAGAAGAGATGAGCAGTTCTTC.

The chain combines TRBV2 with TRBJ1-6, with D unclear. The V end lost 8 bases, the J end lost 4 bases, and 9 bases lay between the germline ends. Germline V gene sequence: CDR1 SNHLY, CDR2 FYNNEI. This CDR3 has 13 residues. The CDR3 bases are TGTGCCAGCGGGTCGGGATATAATTCACCCCTCCACTTT. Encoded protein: CASGSGYNSPLHF.

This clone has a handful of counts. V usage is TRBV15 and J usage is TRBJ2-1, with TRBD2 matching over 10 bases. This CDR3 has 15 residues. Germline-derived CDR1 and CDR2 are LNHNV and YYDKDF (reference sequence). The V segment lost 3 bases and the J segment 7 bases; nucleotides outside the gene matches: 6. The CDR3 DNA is TGTGCCACCAGCAGGGCTAGCGGGAGAGTAAATGAGCAGTTCTTC. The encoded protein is CATSRASGRVNEQFF.

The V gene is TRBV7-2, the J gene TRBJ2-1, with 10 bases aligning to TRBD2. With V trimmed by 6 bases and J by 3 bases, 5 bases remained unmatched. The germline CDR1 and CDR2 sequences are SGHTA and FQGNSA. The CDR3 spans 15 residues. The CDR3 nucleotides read TGTGCCAGCAGACCGCCTAGCGGGAGCTACAATGAGCAGTTCTTC. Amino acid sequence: CASRPPSGSYNEQFF. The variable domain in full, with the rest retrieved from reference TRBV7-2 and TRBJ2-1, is GAGVSQSPSNKVTEKGKDVELRCDPISGHTALYWYRQSLGQGLEFLIYFQGNSAPDKSGLPSDRFSAERTGGSVSTLTIQRTQQEDSAVYLCASRPPSGSYNEQFFGPGTRLTVL.

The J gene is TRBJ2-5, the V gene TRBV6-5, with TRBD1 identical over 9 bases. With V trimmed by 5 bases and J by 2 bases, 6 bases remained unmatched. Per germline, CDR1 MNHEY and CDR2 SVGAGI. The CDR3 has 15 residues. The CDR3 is CASSPGQGIQETQYF. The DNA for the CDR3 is TGTGCCAGCAGTCCAGGACAGGGGATTCAAGAGACCCAGTACTTC.

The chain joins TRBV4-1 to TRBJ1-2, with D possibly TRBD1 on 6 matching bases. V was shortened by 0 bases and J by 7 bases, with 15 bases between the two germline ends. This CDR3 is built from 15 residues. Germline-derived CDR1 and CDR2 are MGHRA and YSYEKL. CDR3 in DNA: TGCGCCAGCAGCCAAGATCGAGGGCTAGGGGGTGGCTACACCTTC. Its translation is CASSQDRGLGGGYTF.